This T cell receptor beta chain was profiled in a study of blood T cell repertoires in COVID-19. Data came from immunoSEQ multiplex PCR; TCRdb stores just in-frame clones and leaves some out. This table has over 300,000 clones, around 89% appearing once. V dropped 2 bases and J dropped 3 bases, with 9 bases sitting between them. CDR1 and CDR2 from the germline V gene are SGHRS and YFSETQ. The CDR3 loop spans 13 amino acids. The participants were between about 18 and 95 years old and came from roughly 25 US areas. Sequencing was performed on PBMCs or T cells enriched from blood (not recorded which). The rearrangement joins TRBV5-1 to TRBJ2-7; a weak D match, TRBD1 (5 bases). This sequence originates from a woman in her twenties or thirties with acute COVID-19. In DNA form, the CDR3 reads TGCGCCAGCAGCTTAAAGGGGATCTACGAGCAGTACTTC. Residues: CASSLKGIYEQYF.